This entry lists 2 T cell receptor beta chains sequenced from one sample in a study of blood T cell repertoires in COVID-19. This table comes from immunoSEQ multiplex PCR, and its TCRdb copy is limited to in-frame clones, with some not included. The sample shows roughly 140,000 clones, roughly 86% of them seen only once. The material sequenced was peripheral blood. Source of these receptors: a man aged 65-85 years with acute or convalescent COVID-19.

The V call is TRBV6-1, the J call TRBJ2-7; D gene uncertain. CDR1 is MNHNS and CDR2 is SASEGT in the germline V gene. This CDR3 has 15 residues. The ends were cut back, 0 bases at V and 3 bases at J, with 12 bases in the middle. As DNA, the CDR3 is TGTGCCAGCAGTGAAGCCCCCTCTAGAGACTACGAGCAGTACTTC. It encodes CASSEAPSRDYEQYF.

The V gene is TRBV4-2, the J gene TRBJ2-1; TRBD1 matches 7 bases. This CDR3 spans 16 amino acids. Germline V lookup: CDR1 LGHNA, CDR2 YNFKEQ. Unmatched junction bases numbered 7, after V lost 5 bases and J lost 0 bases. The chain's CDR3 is CASSLEQGSSYNEQFF. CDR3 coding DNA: TGTGCCAGCAGCTTAGAACAGGGGAGCTCCTACAATGAGCAGTTCTTC.